These 24 T cell receptor beta chains were sequenced from one sample in a study of cytomegalovirus exposure and HLA in healthy donors. PCR used 60 Vbeta primers and 13 Jbeta primers. The method was immunoSEQ multiplex PCR; TCRdb's version includes in-frame clones alone and lacks a portion of them. The sample includes 120,000 to 150,000 clones, over 75% of them seen just once. The sample was PBMCs. The receptors originated from a woman aged 25 to 45 in good health and CMV-seronegative.

This rearrangement joins TRBV7-8 to TRBJ2-7; D might be TRBD2 (5 bases). V gave up 5 bases and J gave up 2 bases, with 10 bases separating them. CDR3 length: 13 residues. Germline V gives CDR1 SGHVS, CDR2 FQNEAQ. The CDR3 reads CASSLHGTYEQYF. CDR3 nucleotide sequence: TGTGCCAGCAGCCTTCACGGGACCTACGAGCAGTACTTC.

The genes are TRBV28 and TRBJ2-1; D remains ambiguous. The V gene lost 5 bases and the J gene lost 7 bases, with 12 bases spanning the gap. Germline CDR1 reads MDHEN; CDR2 reads SYDVKM. The CDR3 totals 13 residues. Here the CDR3 reads CASSHLDRNEQFF. The CDR3 region has the DNA TGTGCCAGCAGTCACCTAGACCGGAATGAGCAGTTCTTC.

V is TRBV7-2 and J is TRBJ2-5; perhaps TRBD1 as D (6 bases). The length of the CDR3 is 15 residues. Germline CDR1 is SGHTA and CDR2 is FQGNSA. V lost 2 bases to trimming and J lost 0 bases, with 10 bases between them. CDR3: CASSLYGTNQETQYF. The CDR3 region has the DNA TGTGCCAGCAGCTTATACGGGACAAACCAAGAGACCCAGTACTTC.

This chain links TRBV30 with TRBJ1-2; D unclear. V was pared by 0 bases and J by 4 bases, with 12 bases between. The germline V gene has CDR1 GTSNPN and CDR2 SVGIG (reference sequence). The CDR3 covers 14 residues. The CDR3 nucleotides are TGTGCCTGGAGTGTACTTGGGCAGCCCTATGGCTACACCTTC. Translated: CAWSVLGQPYGYTF.

CDR3 sequence: CAWSGLRPSGRAAGELFF. The CDR3 nucleotides read TGTGCCTGGAGCGGACTACGGCCTAGCGGGAGGGCCGCCGGGGAGCTGTTTTTT. The chain joins TRBV30 to TRBJ2-2; 12 nucleotides line up with TRBD2. Germline CDR1 is GTSNPN and CDR2 is SVGIG (reference sequence). The CDR3 loop spans 18 amino acids. V was clipped by 3 bases and J by 6 bases; unmatched bases: 14.

This chain uses TRBV7-9 with TRBJ2-5, with 8 bases matching TRBD2. Germline CDR1 reads SEHNR; CDR2 reads FQNEAQ (reference sequence). The CDR3 extends over 14 amino acids. The V and J ends lost 5 bases and 5 bases, in that order; junction bases with no gene match: 7. CDR3 sequence: CASSAPGGGETQYF. Here the CDR3 DNA reads TGTGCCAGCAGCGCACCGGGGGGGGGCGAGACCCAGTACTTC.

The chain uses TRBV11-2 and TRBJ2-7; 9 bases agree with TRBD2. CDR3 size: 15 residues. Germline CDR1 and CDR2: SGHAT and FQNNGV. V was pared by 1 base and J by 6 bases, with 7 bases of the junction left unmatched. The CDR3 reads CASSLGAGGPVEQYF. DNA of the CDR3: TGTGCCAGCAGCTTAGGGGCGGGAGGGCCGGTCGAGCAGTACTTC.

The J gene is TRBJ1-2, the V gene TRBV28; D is ambiguous. Per the germline V gene, CDR1 is MDHEN and CDR2 is SYDVKM. This CDR3 contains 14 residues. Deletions cut 6 bases from V and 0 bases from J, with 11 bases between. The CDR3 nucleotides are TGTGCCAGCAGATACAGCGGAACTAACTATGGCTACACCTTC. Its protein product is CASRYSGTNYGYTF.

V and J are TRBV7-6 and TRBJ1-3; D might be TRBD1 (5 bases). The CDR3 runs to 17 residues. Germline V gene lookup returns CDR1 SGHVS and CDR2 FNYEAQ. V dropped 5 bases and J dropped 0 bases, with 17 bases sitting between them. CDR3 nucleotide sequence: TGTGCCAGCAGCCGCCGCTTGGGGCTGCTCTCTGGAAACACCATATATTTT. Protein product: CASSRRLGLLSGNTIYF.

This clone has only a few counts. The chain has TRBV2 and TRBJ1-5; D is ambiguous. Germline V gene lookup returns CDR1 SNHLY and CDR2 FYNNEI. The CDR3 runs to 12 residues. Trimming cost V 2 bases and J 6 bases, with 5 bases left between them. The CDR3 sequence: CASSEYVQPQHF. In DNA form, the CDR3 reads TGTGCCAGCAGTGAATATGTTCAGCCCCAGCATTTT.

This clone was counted once. This chain uses TRBV5-4 with TRBJ2-7; TRBD1 matches at 10 bases. Germline V gene sequence: CDR1 SGHNT, CDR2 YYREEE (reference sequence). Germline trimming cut 4 bases from V and 5 bases from J; bases unmatched to any gene: 6. The CDR3 length is 14 residues. The CDR3 reads CASSPGTGANEQYF. The CDR3 region has the DNA TGTGCCAGCAGCCCCGGGACAGGGGCCAACGAGCAGTACTTC.

The chain is built from TRBV2 and TRBJ2-1; TRBD2 matches at 12 bases. Germline V gene sequence: CDR1 SNHLY, CDR2 FYNNEI. V lost 1 base, J lost 9 bases, and 7 bases stayed unmatched. The CDR3 has 16 amino acids. For the CDR3, the DNA is TGTGCCAGCAGTGAAGTTCTACTAGCGGGGGGAGGTGAGCAGTTCTTC. Translated: CASSEVLLAGGGEQFF.

The rearrangement uses TRBV27 and TRBJ1-6; the D is unclear. Germline V lookup: CDR1 MNHEY, CDR2 SMNVEV (reference sequence). The CDR3 contains 17 residues. V lost 4 bases to trimming and J lost 7 bases, with 20 bases between them. The CDR3 protein is CASSSAGGWVRNSPLHF. CDR3 bases: TGTGCCAGCAGTTCAGCGGGAGGGTGGGTGCGGAATTCACCCCTCCACTTT.

The chain is built from TRBV25-1 and TRBJ1-1; D gene uncertain. Deletions cut 4 bases from V and 4 bases from J, with 4 bases between. Germline V CDR1 and CDR2: MGHDK, SYGVNS. The CDR3 spans 11 residues. This chain's CDR3 is CASSGGTEAFF. DNA of the CDR3: TGTGCCAGCAGTGGCGGCACTGAAGCTTTCTTT.

The chain has TRBV5-1 and TRBJ1-2; D gene unclear. Germline-derived CDR1 and CDR2 are SGHRS and YFSETQ. The length of the CDR3 is 14 residues. V lost 2 bases and J lost 6, with 14 bases in between. The CDR3 protein is CASSFSLTHDGYTF. The CDR3 region has the DNA TGCGCCAGCAGCTTTAGTTTAACCCACGATGGCTACACCTTC.

This clone has just one count. V is TRBV29-1 and J is TRBJ2-7; D perhaps matches TRBD2 (7 bases). From germline, CDR1 is SQVTM and CDR2 ANQGSEA. The V end was cut by 6 bases, the J end by 7 bases, with 13 bases between. The CDR3 spans 11 residues. The CDR3 sequence: CSVRGGWEQYF. The CDR3, as DNA: TGCAGCGTGAGGGGGGGCTGGGAGCAGTACTTC.

This clone was seen more than once but under ten times. V usage is TRBV5-1 and J usage is TRBJ2-7; D is ambiguous. This CDR3 is 14 amino acids long. Germline V gene sequence: CDR1 SGHRS, CDR2 YFSETQ. Trimming took off 7 bases at V and 0 bases at J, with 14 bases between the two ends. The CDR3 protein is CASAYYVSSYEQYF. DNA of the CDR3: TGCGCCAGCGCGTACTATGTGAGCTCCTACGAGCAGTACTTC.

V is TRBV28 and J is TRBJ1-1; D is possibly TRBD1 (6 bases). V lost 8 bases to trimming and J lost 5 bases, with 15 bases between them. Germline CDR1 reads MDHEN; CDR2 reads SYDVKM. CDR3 length equals 13 residues. CDR3 residues: CASQGTPGTEAFF. CDR3 DNA: TGTGCCAGCCAGGGGACCCCGGGGACTGAAGCTTTCTTT.

This clone was counted a few times. The genes are TRBV5-1 and TRBJ2-1; D perhaps matches TRBD2 (6 bases). The V end was cut by 1 base, the J end by 1 base, with 12 bases between. Germline-derived CDR1 and CDR2 are SGHRS and YFSETQ. The CDR3 has 16 amino acids. The CDR3: CASSLNAGISYNEQFF. The CDR3 coding sequence is TGCGCCAGCAGCTTGAACGCGGGGATATCCTACAATGAGCAGTTCTTC.

This chain links TRBV6-1 with TRBJ1-3; D unclear. The CDR3 runs 15 residues. Germline assignment: CDR1 MNHNS and CDR2 SASEGT. Between the trimmed V and J ends, which lost 2 bases and 2 bases, there was a span of 10 bases. CDR3 nucleotides: TGTGCCAGCAGTGAATCGGTACTACCTGGAAACACCATATATTTT. It encodes CASSESVLPGNTIYF.

This clone showed up just once. The CDR3 sequence is CASSLGGHLNQPQHF. The DNA of the CDR3 is TGTGCCAGCAGCTTGGGGGGACACCTTAATCAGCCCCAGCATTTT. The V call is TRBV5-5, the J call TRBJ1-5, with D possibly TRBD1 on 6 matching bases. This CDR3 is built from 15 residues. The V end lost 0 bases, the J end lost 4 bases, and 11 bases lay between the germline ends. In germline, CDR1 is SGHKS, CDR2 YYEKEE (reference sequence).

A single count supports this clone. The rearrangement links TRBV11-2 to TRBJ1-2, with 9 bases identical to TRBD1. Germline CDR1 is SGHAT and CDR2 is FQNNGV. The CDR3 extends over 17 amino acids. The J segment lost 2 bases and the V segment lost 1 base, leaving 8 bases of the junction unmatched. The CDR3 DNA reads TGTGCCAGCAGCTTAGGGTCGACCGGGACAGGGAACTATGGCTACACCTTC. Translated: CASSLGSTGTGNYGYTF.

The V call is TRBV7-9, the J call TRBJ1-3; D unresolved. The CDR3 loop spans 16 amino acids. From germline, CDR1 is SEHNR and CDR2 FQNEAQ (reference sequence). With 7 bases removed from V and 0 bases from J, the gap between germline ends came to 16 bases. In DNA form, the CDR3 reads TGTGCCAGCACCCTGGAGGGCAGGAGCTCTGGAAACACCATATATTTT. Protein: CASTLEGRSSGNTIYF.

This chain uses TRBV9 with TRBJ2-7, with 8 positions matching TRBD1. CDR1 SGDLS and CDR2 YYNGEE come from the germline V gene. There are 17 residues in the CDR3. J lost 4 bases, V lost 0 bases, and 12 bases had no gene match. CDR3 coding DNA: TGTGCCAGCAGCGTAGAATTGGCAGGGGGCTTTAAGTACGAGCAGTACTTC. As protein: CASSVELAGGFKYEQYF.